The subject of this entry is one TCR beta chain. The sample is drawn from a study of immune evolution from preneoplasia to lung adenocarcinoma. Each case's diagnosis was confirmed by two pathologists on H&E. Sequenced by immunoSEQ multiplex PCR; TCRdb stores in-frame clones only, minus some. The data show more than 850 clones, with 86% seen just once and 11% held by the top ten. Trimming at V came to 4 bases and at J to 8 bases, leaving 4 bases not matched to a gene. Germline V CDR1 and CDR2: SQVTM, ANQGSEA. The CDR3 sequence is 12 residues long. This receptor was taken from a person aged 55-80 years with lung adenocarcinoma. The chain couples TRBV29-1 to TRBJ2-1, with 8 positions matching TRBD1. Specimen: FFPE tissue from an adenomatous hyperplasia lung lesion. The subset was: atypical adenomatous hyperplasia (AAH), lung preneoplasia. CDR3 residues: CSVAQGAHEQFF. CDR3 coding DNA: TGCAGCGTTGCGCAGGGGGCGCATGAGCAGTTCTTC.